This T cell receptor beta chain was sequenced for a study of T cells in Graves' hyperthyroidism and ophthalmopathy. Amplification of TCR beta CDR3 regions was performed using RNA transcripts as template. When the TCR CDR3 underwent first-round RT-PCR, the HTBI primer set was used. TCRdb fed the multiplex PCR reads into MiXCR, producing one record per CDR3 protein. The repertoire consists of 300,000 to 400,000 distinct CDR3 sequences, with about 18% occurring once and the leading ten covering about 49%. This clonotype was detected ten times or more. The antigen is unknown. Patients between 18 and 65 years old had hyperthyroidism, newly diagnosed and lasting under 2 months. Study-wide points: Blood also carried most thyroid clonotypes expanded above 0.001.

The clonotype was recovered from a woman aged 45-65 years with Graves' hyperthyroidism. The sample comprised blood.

The CDR3 sequence is CASSPRPAGADTQYF. DNA for the CDR3: TGTGCCAGCTCACCAAGGCCAGCTGGGGCAGATACGCAGTATTTT. J is TRBJ2-3 and V is TRBV18; D is undetermined. The CDR3 is 15 residues long. Trimming removed 2 bases at V and 4 bases at J, with 13 bases between. The V gene's germline CDR1 is KGHSH and CDR2 LQKENI.